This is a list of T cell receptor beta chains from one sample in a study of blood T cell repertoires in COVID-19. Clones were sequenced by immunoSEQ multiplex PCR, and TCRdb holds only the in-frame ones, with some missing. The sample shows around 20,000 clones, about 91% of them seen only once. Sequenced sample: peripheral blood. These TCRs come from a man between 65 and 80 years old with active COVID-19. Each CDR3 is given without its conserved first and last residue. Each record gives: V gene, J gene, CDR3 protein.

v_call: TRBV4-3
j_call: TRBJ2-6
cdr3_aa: ASSRDYTPAGANVLT

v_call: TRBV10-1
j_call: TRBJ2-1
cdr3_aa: ASSDGGRANEQF

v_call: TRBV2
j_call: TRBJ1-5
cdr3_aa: ASKRDNNQPQH

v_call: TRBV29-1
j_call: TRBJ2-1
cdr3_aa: SVGGQEGSYNEQF

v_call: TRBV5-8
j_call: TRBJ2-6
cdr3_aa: ASSSIHRAGANVLT

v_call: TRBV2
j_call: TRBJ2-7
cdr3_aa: ASSSYYEQY

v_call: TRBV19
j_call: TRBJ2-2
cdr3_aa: ALYLRDLTNTGELF

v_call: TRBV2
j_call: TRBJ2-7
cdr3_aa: ASMSNRDSYEQY

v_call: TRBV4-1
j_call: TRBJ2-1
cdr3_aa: ASSQEGSGLNEQF

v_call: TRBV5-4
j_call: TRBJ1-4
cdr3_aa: ASSSGTENEKLF

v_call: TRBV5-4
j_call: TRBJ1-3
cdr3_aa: ASSFAVRSGNTIY

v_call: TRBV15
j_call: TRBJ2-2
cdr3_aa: ATSRGEGGTGELF

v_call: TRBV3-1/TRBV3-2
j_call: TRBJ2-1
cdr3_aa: ASSRQVASGSDEQF

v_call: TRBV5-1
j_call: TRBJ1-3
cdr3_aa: ASSLASGAGNTIY

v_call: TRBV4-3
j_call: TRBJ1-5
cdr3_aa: ASSQELGNQPQH

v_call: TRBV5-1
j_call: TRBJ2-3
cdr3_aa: ASSLRGPGQGVLDTQY

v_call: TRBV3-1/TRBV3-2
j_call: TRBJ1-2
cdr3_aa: ASSQTGPTNYGYT

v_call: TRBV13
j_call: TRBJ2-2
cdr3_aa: ASSLESGTSGSSGGELF

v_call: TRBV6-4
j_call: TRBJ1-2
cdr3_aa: ASSKSFSGNYGYT

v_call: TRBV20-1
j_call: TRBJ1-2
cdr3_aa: SASQSGTGGFYGYT

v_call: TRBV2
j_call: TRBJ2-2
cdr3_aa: ASSASGGELF

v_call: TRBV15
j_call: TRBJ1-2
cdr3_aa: ATSVPGTVART

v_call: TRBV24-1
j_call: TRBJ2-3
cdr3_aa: ATSKAGSTDTQY

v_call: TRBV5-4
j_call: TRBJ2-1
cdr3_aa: ASRPTSGSSYNEQF

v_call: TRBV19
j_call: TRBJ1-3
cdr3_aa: ASSTTGQISGNTIY

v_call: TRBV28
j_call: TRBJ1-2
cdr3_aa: ASSLMVSYGYT

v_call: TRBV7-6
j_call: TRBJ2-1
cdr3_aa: ASSPPPTSGRGNEQF

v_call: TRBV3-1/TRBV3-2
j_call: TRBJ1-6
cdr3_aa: ASSQDFGGSNSPLH

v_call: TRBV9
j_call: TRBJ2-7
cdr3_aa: ASSVGGTNSYEQY

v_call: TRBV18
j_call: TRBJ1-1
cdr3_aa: ASSGGQALNTEAF

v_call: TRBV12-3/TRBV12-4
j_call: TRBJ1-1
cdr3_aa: ASSLVPGTEAF

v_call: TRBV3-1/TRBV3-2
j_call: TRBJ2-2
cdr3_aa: ASSQAVRAGELF

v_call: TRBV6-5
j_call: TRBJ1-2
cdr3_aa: ASSYSQDRGYGYT

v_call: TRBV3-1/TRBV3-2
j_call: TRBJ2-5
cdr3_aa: ATSRGGGLETQY